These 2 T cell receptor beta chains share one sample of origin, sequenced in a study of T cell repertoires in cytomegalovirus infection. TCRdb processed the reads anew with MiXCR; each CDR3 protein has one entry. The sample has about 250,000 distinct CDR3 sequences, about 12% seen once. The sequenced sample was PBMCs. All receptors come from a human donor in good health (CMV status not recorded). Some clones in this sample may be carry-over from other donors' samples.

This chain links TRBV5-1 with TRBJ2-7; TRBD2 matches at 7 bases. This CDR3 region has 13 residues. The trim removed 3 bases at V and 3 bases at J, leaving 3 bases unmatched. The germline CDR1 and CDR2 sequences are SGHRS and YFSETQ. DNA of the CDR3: TGCGCCAGCAGCTGGATAGCGGGCTACGAGCAGTACTTC. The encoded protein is CASSWIAGYEQYF.

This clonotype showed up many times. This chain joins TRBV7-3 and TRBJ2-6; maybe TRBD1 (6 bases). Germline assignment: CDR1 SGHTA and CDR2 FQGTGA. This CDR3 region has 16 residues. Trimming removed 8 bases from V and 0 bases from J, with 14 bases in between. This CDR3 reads CASGRDKSSGANVLTF. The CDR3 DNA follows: TGTGCCAGCGGCCGGGACAAGAGCTCTGGGGCCAACGTCCTGACTTTC.